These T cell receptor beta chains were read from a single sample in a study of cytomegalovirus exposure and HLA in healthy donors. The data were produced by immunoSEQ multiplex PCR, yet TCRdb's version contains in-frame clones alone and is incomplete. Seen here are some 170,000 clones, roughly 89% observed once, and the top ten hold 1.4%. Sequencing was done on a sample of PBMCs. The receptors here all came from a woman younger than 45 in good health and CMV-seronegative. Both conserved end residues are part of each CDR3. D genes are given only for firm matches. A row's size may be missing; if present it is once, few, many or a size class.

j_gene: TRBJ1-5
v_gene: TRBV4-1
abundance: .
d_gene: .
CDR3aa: CASSQEALNQPQHF
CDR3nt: TGCGCCAGCAGCCAAGAAGCCCTCAATCAGCCCCAGCATTTT

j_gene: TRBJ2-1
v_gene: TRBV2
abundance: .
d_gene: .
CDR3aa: CASSDLEQGLNEQFF
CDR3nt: TGTGCCAGCAGTGATCTCGAGCAGGGCTTAAATGAGCAGTTCTTC

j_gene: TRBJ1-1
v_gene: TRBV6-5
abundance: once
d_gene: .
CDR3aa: CASSPGMNTEAFF
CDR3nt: TGTGCCAGCAGCCCAGGGATGAACACTGAAGCTTTCTTT

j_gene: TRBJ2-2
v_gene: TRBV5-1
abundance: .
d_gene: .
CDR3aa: CASSLEGLPSGELFF
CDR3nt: TGCGCCAGCAGCTTGGAGGGACTGCCCTCCGGGGAGCTGTTTTTT

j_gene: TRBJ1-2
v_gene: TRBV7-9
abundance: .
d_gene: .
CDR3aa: CASSLARGWPDLRYGYTF
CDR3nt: TGTGCCAGCAGCTTAGCACGAGGGTGGCCCGACCTCCGCTATGGCTACACCTTC

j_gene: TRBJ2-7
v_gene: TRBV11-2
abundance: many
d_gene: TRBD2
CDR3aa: CASSLGGSSSGGRLEQYF
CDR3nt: TGTGCCAGCAGCTTAGGAGGGAGTTCTAGCGGGGGACGCCTAGAGCAGTACTTC

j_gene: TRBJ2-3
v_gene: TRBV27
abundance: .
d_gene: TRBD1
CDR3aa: CASSPPDRTITDTQYF
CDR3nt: TGTGCCAGCAGTCCACCGGACAGGACAATCACAGATACGCAGTATTTT

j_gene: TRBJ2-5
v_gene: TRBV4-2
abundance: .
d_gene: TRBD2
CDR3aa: CASSPGTSGEETQYF
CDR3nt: TGTGCCAGCAGCCCTGGGACTAGCGGTGAAGAGACCCAGTACTTC

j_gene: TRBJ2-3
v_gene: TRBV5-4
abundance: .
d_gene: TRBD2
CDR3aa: CASSTGLAGGPSDTQYF
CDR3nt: TGTGCCAGCAGCACGGGACTAGCGGGGGGGCCGTCAGATACGCAGTATTTT

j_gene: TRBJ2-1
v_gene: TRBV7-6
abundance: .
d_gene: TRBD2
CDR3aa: CASSFGGGPYNEQFF
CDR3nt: TGTGCCAGCAGCTTCGGCGGGGGTCCCTACAATGAGCAGTTCTTC

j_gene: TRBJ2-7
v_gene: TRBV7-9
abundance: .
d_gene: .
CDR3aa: CASSSRLVDEQYF
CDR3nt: TGTGCCAGCAGCTCACGACTGGTCGACGAGCAGTACTTC

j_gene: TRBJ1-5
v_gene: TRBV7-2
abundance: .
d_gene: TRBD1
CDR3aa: CASSPRHRGSNQPQHF
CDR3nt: TGTGCCAGCAGCCCTCGGCACAGGGGTAGCAATCAGCCCCAGCATTTT

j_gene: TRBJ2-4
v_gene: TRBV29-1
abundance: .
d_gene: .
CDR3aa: CSVEQGNIQYF
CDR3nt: TGCAGCGTTGAACAGGGAAACATTCAGTACTTC

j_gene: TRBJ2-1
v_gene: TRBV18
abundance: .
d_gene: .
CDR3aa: CASSPAGTTYNEQFF
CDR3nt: TGTGCCAGCTCACCAGCGGGGACCACCTACAATGAGCAGTTCTTC

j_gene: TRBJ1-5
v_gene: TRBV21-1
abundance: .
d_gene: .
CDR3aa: CASSKEGRTADSNQPQHF
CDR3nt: TGTGCCAGCAGCAAAGAGGGGCGGACAGCTGATAGCAATCAGCCCCAGCATTTT

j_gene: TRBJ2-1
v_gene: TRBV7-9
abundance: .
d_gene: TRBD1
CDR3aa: CASSPRARQGAAYNEQFF
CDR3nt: TGTGCCAGCAGCCCTCGTGCCCGACAGGGGGCGGCCTACAATGAGCAGTTCTTC

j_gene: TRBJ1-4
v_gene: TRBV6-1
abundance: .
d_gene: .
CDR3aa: CASSEATWRITNEKLFF
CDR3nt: TGTGCCAGCAGTGAAGCGACTTGGAGGATAACTAATGAAAAACTGTTTTTT

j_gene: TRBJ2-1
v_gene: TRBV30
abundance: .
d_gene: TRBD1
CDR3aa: CALKGGQGSSYNEQFF
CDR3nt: TGTGCCCTAAAGGGAGGACAGGGTAGCTCCTACAATGAGCAGTTCTTC

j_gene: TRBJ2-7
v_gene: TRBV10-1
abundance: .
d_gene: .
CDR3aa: CATSRGGSYEQYF
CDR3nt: TGCGCCACATCCCGCGGCGGCTCCTACGAGCAGTACTTC

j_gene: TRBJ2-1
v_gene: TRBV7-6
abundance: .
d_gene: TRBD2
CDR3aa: CASSLLEGLAGGPEKSNEQFF
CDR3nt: TGTGCCAGCAGCTTACTTGAAGGACTAGCGGGGGGGCCGGAAAAGTCAAATGAGCAGTTCTTC

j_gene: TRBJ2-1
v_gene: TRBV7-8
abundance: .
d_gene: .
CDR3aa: CASSSREQFF
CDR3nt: TGTGCCAGCAGCTCCCGGGAGCAGTTCTTC

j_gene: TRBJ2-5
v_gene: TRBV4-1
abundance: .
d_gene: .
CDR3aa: CASSPSLVRETQYF
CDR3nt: TGCGCCAGCAGCCCGTCTTTAGTGAGAGAGACCCAGTACTTC

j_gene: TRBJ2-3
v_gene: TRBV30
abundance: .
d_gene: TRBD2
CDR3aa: CAWSTPAGGPGTQYF
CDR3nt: TGTGCCTGGAGTACTCCAGCGGGGGGGCCGGGTACGCAGTATTTT

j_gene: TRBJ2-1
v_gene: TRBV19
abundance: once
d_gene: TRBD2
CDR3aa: CASSTGGGVNEQFF
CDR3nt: TGTGCCAGTAGTACCGGGGGGGGTGTTAATGAGCAGTTCTTC

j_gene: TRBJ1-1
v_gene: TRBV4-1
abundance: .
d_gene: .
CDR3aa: CASSRGLHTEAFF
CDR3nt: TGCGCCAGCAGCCGCGGACTGCACACTGAAGCTTTCTTT

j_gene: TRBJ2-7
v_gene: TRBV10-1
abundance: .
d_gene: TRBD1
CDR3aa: CASSRDRGKSYEQYF
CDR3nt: TGCGCCAGCAGCCGGGACAGGGGAAAGTCCTACGAGCAGTACTTC

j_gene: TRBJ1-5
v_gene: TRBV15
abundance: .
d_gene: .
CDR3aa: CATLLDKGLQPQHF
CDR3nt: TGTGCCACTCTCCTGGACAAAGGGCTTCAGCCCCAGCATTTT

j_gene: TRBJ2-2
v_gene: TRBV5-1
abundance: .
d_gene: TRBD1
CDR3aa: CASSPGTAGTGELFF
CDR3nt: TGCGCCAGCAGCCCCGGGACAGCCGGCACCGGGGAGCTGTTTTTT

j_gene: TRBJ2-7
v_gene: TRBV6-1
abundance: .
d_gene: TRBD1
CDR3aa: CASSEAQGQGAEEQYF
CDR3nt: TGTGCCAGCAGTGAAGCGCAAGGACAGGGGGCTGAAGAGCAGTACTTC

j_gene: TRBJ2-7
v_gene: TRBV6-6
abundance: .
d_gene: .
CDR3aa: CASSVGAGASYEQYF
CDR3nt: TGTGCCAGCAGTGTTGGTGCGGGGGCCTCCTACGAGCAGTACTTC

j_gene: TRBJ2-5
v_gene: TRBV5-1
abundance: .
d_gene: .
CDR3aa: CASSTLEVPQETQYF
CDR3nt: TGCGCCAGCAGTACCTTAGAGGTTCCCCAAGAGACCCAGTACTTC

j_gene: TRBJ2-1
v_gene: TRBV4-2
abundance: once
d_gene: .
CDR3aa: CASSQDPGNEQFF
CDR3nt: TGTGCCAGCAGCCAAGATCCGGGTAATGAGCAGTTCTTC

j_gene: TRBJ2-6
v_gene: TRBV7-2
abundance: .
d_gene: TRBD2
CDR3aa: CASSSRGRGSVGANVLTF
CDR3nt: TGTGCCAGCAGCTCCCGAGGGAGGGGATCAGTTGGGGCCAACGTCCTGACTTTC

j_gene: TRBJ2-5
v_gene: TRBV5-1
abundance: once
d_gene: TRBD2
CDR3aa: CASSFGGAQETQYF
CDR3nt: TGCGCCAGCAGCTTCGGGGGGGCTCAAGAGACCCAGTACTTC

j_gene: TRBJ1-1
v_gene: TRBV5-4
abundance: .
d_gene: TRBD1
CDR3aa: CASSSPRRDSYPNTEAFF
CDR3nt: TGTGCCAGCAGCTCCCCCCGCCGGGACAGCTACCCGAACACTGAAGCTTTCTTT

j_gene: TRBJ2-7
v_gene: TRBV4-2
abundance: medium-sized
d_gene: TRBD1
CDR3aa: CASSQEGDRAFEQYF
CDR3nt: TGTGCCAGCAGCCAAGAGGGGGACAGGGCATTCGAGCAGTACTTC

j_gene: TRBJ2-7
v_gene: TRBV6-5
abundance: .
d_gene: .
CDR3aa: CASSSRDTAYEQYF
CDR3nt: TGTGCCAGCAGTTCACGGGACACCGCCTACGAGCAGTACTTC

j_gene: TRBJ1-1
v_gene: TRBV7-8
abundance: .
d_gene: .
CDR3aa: CASSAEAGLGTEAFF
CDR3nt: TGTGCCAGCAGCGCAGAGGCGGGTTTAGGCACTGAAGCTTTCTTT

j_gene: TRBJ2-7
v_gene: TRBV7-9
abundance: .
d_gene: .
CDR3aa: CASSKGATGSSYEQYF
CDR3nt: TGTGCCAGCAGCAAAGGCGCGACAGGTAGCTCCTACGAGCAGTACTTC

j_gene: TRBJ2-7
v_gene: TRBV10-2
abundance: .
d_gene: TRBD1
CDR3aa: CASRGTGVPPEQYF
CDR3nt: TGCGCCAGCAGGGGGACAGGGGTGCCCCCCGAGCAGTACTTC

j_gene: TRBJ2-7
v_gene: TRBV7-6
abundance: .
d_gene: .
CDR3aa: CASSLFSPGGPADSYEQYF
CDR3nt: TGTGCCAGCAGCTTATTTTCCCCAGGGGGGCCGGCTGACTCCTACGAGCAGTACTTC

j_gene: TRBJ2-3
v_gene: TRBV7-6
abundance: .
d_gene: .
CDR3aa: CASSLDQAWTDTQYF
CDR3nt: TGTGCCAGCAGCTTAGATCAGGCGTGGACAGATACGCAGTATTTT

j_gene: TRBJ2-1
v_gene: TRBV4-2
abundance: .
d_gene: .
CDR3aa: CASSLISNSYNEQFF
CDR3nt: TGTGCCAGCAGCCTCATCTCCAACAGCTACAATGAGCAGTTCTTC

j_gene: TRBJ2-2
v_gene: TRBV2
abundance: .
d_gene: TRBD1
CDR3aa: CASSDRSGGTGELFF
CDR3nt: TGTGCCAGCAGTGACAGGTCAGGGGGCACCGGGGAGCTGTTTTTT

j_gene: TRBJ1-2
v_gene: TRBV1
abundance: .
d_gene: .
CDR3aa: CTSSHGGLNPYGYTF
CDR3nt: TGCACCAGCAGCCACGGGGGGCTAAACCCCTATGGCTACACCTTC

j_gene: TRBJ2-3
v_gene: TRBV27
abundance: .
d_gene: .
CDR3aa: CASSLYWTTSLPSTDTQYF
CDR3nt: TGTGCCAGCAGTTTATATTGGACTACTTCCCTACCAAGCACAGATACGCAGTATTTT

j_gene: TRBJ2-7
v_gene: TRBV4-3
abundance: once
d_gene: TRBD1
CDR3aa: CASSQATGGAYEQYF
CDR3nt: TGCGCCAGCAGCCAAGCGACAGGGGGGGCCTACGAGCAGTACTTC

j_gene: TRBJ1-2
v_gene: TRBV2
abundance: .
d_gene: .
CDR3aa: CASSESSFGGDYGYTF
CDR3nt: TGTGCCAGCAGTGAATCTTCCTTTGGGGGGGACTATGGCTACACCTTC

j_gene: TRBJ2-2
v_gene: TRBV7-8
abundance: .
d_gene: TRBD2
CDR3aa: CASSAPTSGSLGELFF
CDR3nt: TGTGCCAGCAGCGCACCGACTAGCGGGTCTCTCGGGGAGCTGTTTTTT

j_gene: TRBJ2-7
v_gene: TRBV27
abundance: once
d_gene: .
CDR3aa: CASSLLGGNEQYF
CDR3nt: TGTGCCAGCAGTTTATTAGGCGGGAACGAGCAGTACTTC

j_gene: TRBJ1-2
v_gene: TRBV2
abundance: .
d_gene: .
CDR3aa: CARNTGTFDRRYGYTF
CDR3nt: TGTGCCAGAAATACCGGGACATTCGATCGTCGCTATGGCTACACCTTC

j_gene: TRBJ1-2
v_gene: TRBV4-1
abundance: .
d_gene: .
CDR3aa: CASSPLAGVVAQGYGYTF
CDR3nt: TGCGCCAGCAGCCCACTCGCTGGCGTTGTGGCACAGGGCTATGGCTACACCTTC

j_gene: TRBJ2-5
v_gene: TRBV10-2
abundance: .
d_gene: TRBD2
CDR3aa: CASRGLAETQYF
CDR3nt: TGCGCCAGCAGAGGACTAGCCGAGACCCAGTACTTC

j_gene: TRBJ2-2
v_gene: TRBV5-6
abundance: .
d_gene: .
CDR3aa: CASGLTSTGELFF
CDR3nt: TGTGCCAGCGGATTGACATCCACCGGGGAGCTGTTTTTT